Listed here is a single T cell receptor beta chain. This sample stems from a study of Graves' ophthalmopathy and Graves' hyperthyroidism. Researchers took RNA transcripts and amplified TCR beta CDR3 regions from them. The workflow started with a first-round RT-PCR run with HTBI primers and then moved on to a second-round multiplex PCR. TCRdb called the multiplex PCR reads again in MiXCR, with one record for every CDR3 protein. The sample lists about 600,000 distinct CDR3 sequences, less than 45% occurring once. The CDR3 runs to 14 residues. V lost 6 bases and J lost 4, with 13 bases in between. Germline CDR1 is SNHLY and CDR2 is FYNNEI.

Sequenced: peripheral blood or thyroid tissue (not recorded which). The sequence derives from an adult man with Graves' hyperthyroidism. The genes are TRBV2 and TRBJ1-3; D gene ambiguous. As DNA, the CDR3 is TGTGCCAGCAGCCCTCACACGGGGGGAAACACCATATATTTT. This codes for CASSPHTGGNTIYF.